The present entry profiles one T cell receptor (beta chain) with its context. V lost 4 bases and J lost 9; bases outside the gene matches: 2. CDR3 size: 13 residues. Germline V CDR1 and CDR2: MNHEY, SVGAGI. Expressed TCRB transcripts got sequenced, as all isolated RNA was reverse transcribed. Naive, central memory and regulatory T cell samples came to a mean of approximately 3.6 million reads. TCRdb's copy holds only in-frame clones and misses some; the assay was immunoSEQ multiplex PCR. The data show 150,000 to 180,000 clones, roughly 8% seen once. The sample comes from a study of beta chain features in type 1 diabetes.

This receptor was identified in a man younger than 35 in good health. The chain couples TRBV6-5 to TRBJ2-5, with 13 bases fitting TRBD2. Source material: central memory CD4+ T cells from blood. This chain's CDR3 is CASSSGLAGSQYF. As DNA, the CDR3 is TGTGCCAGCAGTTCGGGACTAGCGGGATCCCAGTACTTC.